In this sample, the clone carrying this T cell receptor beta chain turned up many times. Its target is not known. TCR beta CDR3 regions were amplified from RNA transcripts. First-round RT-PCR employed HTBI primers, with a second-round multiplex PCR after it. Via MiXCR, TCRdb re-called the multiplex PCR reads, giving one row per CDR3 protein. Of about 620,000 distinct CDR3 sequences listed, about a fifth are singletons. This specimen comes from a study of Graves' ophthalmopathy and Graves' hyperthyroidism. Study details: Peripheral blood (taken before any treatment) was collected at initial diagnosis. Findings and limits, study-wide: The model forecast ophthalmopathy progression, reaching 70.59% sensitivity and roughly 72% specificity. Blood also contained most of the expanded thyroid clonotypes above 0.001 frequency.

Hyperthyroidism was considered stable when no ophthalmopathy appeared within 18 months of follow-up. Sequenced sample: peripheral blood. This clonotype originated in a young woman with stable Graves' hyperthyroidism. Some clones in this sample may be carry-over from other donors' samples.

The CDR3 loop is CASSIGLGSSAGYTF. DNA of the CDR3: TGTGCCAGTAGTATAGGCTTAGGCAGCTCGGCTGGCTACACCTTC. The chain is built from TRBV19 and TRBJ1-2; D remains unclear. This CDR3 spans 15 amino acids. Germline CDR1 is LNHDA and CDR2 is SQIVND (reference sequence). Deletions cut 1 base from V and 7 bases from J, with 16 bases between. Variable domain in full (rest from reference TRBV19 and TRBJ1-2): DGGITQSPKYLFRKEGQNVTLSCEQNLNHDAMYWYRQDPGQGLRLIYYSQIVNDFQKGDIAEGYSVSREKKESFPLTVTSAQKNPTAFYLCASSIGLGSSAGYTFGSGTRLTVV.